Below, 30 T cell receptor beta chains from the same sample are listed, as sequenced in a study of beta chain features in type 1 diabetes. These receptors are not linked to any known antigen. Reverse transcribing all isolated RNA meant expressed TCRB transcripts were sequenced. The method was immunoSEQ multiplex PCR; TCRdb's version includes in-frame clones alone and lacks a portion of them. The sample consists of 30,000 or so clones, about 65% of them appearing once. Study observations and caveats: TCRB CDR3s from Type 1 diabetes patients were moderately but significantly shorter in all four CD4+ subsets.

Sample: Tregs from blood. The receptors originated from a woman under 40 with type 1 diabetes.

The table lists this clone with a few counts. The rearrangement uses TRBV2 and TRBJ2-3; D possibly corresponds to TRBD2 (7 bases). The length of the CDR3 is 14 residues. The germline V gene encodes CDR1 SNHLY and CDR2 FYNNEI. V was pared by 4 bases and J by 14 bases, with 22 bases between. The CDR3, as DNA: TGTGCCAGCAGTGGAGAGGGGGAGGGCAGGGGCCGGTATTTT. It codes for CASSGEGEGRGRYF.

This sequence joins TRBV10-2 and TRBJ2-5; D is possibly TRBD2 (5 bases). Per the germline V gene, CDR1 is WSHSY and CDR2 is SAAADI. V was pared by 2 bases and J by 2 bases, with 18 bases between. CDR3 length: 17 amino acids. CDR3 nucleotide sequence: TGCGCCAGCAGTGAGAGTATGGTCGGGGTTTTTCAAGAGACCCAGTACTTC. Protein sequence: CASSESMVGVFQETQYF.

The chain carries TRBV6-6 and TRBJ2-1; D might be TRBD2 (6 bases). The ends were cut back, 5 bases at V and 8 bases at J, with 19 bases in the middle. CDR3 length: 15 amino acids. Germline V gene lookup returns CDR1 MNHNY and CDR2 SVGAGI (reference sequence). CDR3 sequence (DNA): TGTGCCAGCAGTCCCCCGGGAGTTATCCCCTATGAGCAGTTCTTC. This translates into CASSPPGVIPYEQFF.

This chain's CDR3 is CASSQEGSYEQYF. The CDR3 nucleotides read TGCGCCAGCAGTCAGGAGGGGTCCTACGAGCAGTACTTC. This sequence joins TRBV23-1 and TRBJ2-7; tentatively, D is TRBD2 (6 bases). TRBV23-1 is an ORF for which the function is uncertain. Between the trimmed V and J ends, which lost 3 bases and 1 base, there was a span of 7 bases. The CDR3 runs to 13 residues.

This clone was seen a few times. The rearrangement joins TRBV9 to TRBJ1-4; 7 nucleotides align to TRBD1. The CDR3 runs to 16 residues. The germline V gene has CDR1 SGDLS and CDR2 YYNGEE. J was trimmed by 4 bases and V by 3 bases; bases with no gene match: 9. The DNA of the CDR3 is TGTGCCAGCAGCGCAAATAACAGGGGAGGTAATGAAAAACTGTTTTTT. Protein: CASSANNRGGNEKLFF.

This clone has more than one count but fewer than ten. The CDR3 DNA follows: TGTGCCAGCAGGTCTTTACTTACCTACAATGAGCAGTTCTTC. Translating gives CASRSLLTYNEQFF. V gene TRBV7-6 combines with J gene TRBJ2-1; D unresolved. CDR3 size: 14 residues. Trimming shortened V by 6 bases and J by 2 bases, and 11 bases separated the two germline ends. Per the germline V gene, CDR1 is SGHVS and CDR2 is FNYEAQ.

The table lists this clone with a few counts. J is TRBJ1-2 and V is TRBV28, with TRBD1 matching 8 bases. V trimming: 8 bases; J trimming: 3 bases; junction bases outside the gene matches: 11. The CDR3 extends over 15 amino acids. The V gene's germline CDR1 is MDHEN and CDR2 SYDVKM. In DNA form, the CDR3 reads TGTGCCAGCTCGGACAGGGCATCGCCGTACTATGGCTACACCTTC. Translated: CASSDRASPYYGYTF.

The chain joins TRBV5-1 to TRBJ2-1; TRBD2 aligns across 12 bases. From germline, CDR1 is SGHRS and CDR2 YFSETQ. With 1 base clipped from V and 8 bases from J, the junction kept 10 bases outside the gene matches. The CDR3 loop spans 17 amino acids. Here the CDR3 DNA reads TGCGCCAGCAGCTTGAGGGCTAGCGGGAGGGCCTTGGATGAGCAGTTCTTC. As protein: CASSLRASGRALDEQFF.

The V and J genes are TRBV6-5 and TRBJ2-7; D gene unclear. V lost 4 bases, J lost 0 bases, and 7 bases lay in between. The CDR3 spans 13 residues. Looked up from germline, CDR1 is MNHEY and CDR2 is SVGAGI. DNA for the CDR3: TGTGCCAGCAGTTTGGAGCGCTCCTACGAGCAGTACTTC. It translates to CASSLERSYEQYF.

In its sample, this clone was seen once. J is TRBJ2-1 and V is TRBV7-9; TRBD1 matches at 7 bases. The CDR3 has 15 residues. Germline loops: CDR1 SEHNR, CDR2 FQNEAQ (reference sequence). Trimming at V came to 5 bases and at J to 2 bases, leaving 6 bases not matched to a gene. The CDR3 reads CASSPTGQAYNEQFF. CDR3 DNA: TGTGCCAGCAGCCCAACAGGACAGGCCTACAATGAGCAGTTCTTC.

Within the sample, this clone is medium-sized (0.01 to 0.1%). The chain combines TRBV7-9 with TRBJ2-6; no definite D call. Germline CDR1 and CDR2: SEHNR and FQNEAQ (reference sequence). The germline V and J ends were trimmed by 1 base and 0 bases, with 7 bases remaining between them. The CDR3 extends over 16 amino acids. CDR3 DNA sequence: TGTGCCAGCAGCTTAGATGGCATCTCTGGGGCCAACGTCCTGACTTTC. It yields the protein CASSLDGISGANVLTF. The full variable domain, with the rest looked up from reference TRBV7-9 and TRBJ2-6, is DTGVSQNPRHKITKRGQNVTFRCDPISEHNRLYWYRQTLGQGPEFLTYFQNEAQLEKSRLLSDRFSAERPKGSFSTLEIQRTEQGDSAMYLCASSLDGISGANVLTFGAGSRLTVL.

V usage is TRBV18 and J usage is TRBJ2-4; D possibly corresponds to TRBD2 (6 bases). Germline V gene sequence: CDR1 KGHSH, CDR2 LQKENI. V was shortened by 4 bases and J by 9 bases, with 10 bases between the two germline ends. CDR3 length equals 12 residues. CDR3 residues: CASSLPRGIQYF. CDR3 nucleotides: TGTGCCAGCTCACTACCGCGGGGCATTCAGTACTTC.

Comment on this clone: The identical CDR3 is also encoded by other nucleotide sequences in the sample. This rearrangement joins TRBV18 to TRBJ1-1; D unclear. Germline CDR1 KGHSH, CDR2 LQKENI. The CDR3 runs 13 residues. V was cut by 2 bases and J by 2 bases, with 6 bases left in between. DNA for the CDR3: TGTGCCAGCTCACCAGAGGTAAACACTGAAGCTTTCTTT. Protein sequence: CASSPEVNTEAFF.

The gene calls are TRBV28 and TRBJ2-5; D uncertain. The CDR3 extends over 16 amino acids. V was cut by 4 bases and J by 1 base, with 16 bases left in between. Germline-derived CDR1 and CDR2 are MDHEN and SYDVKM. This CDR3 is CASSSIFQSAQETQYF. The CDR3 DNA reads TGTGCCAGCAGTTCCATCTTTCAAAGCGCCCAAGAGACCCAGTACTTC.

V usage is TRBV9 and J usage is TRBJ2-3, with TRBD2 matching over 11 bases. The CDR3 is made up of 16 amino acids. Germline V gene data show CDR1 as SGDLS and CDR2 as YYNGEE. Trimming took 0 bases from V and 2 from J; bases not matched to a gene: 2. The CDR3 coding sequence is TGTGCCAGCAGCGTAGGGACTAGCGGGTCCACAGATACGCAGTATTTT. Its protein is CASSVGTSGSTDTQYF. The full variable domain, in which reference TRBV9 and TRBJ2-3 provide the parts outside the CDR3, is DSGVTQTPKHLITATGQRVTLRCSPRSGDLSVYWYQQSLDQGLQFLIQYYNGEERAKGNILERFSAQQFPDLHSELNLSSLELGDSALYFCASSVGTSGSTDTQYFGPGTRLTVL.

This clone has only a few counts. The gene calls are TRBV27 and TRBJ2-1, with a tentative D call TRBD2 (6 bases). Deletions cut 3 bases from V and 0 bases from J, with 9 bases between. The germline gives CDR1 MNHEY, CDR2 SMNVEV (reference sequence). This CDR3 is 15 amino acids long. In nucleotides, the CDR3 is TGTGCCAGCAGTTTTGGGGGGTTCTCCTACAATGAGCAGTTCTTC. It translates to CASSFGGFSYNEQFF.

The CDR3 protein is CASTWDRSSGANVLTF. CDR3 in DNA: TGTGCCAGTACTTGGGACAGAAGCTCTGGGGCCAACGTCCTGACTTTC. The chain recombines TRBV19 with TRBJ2-6, with 7 bases lining up with TRBD1. Germline lookup yields CDR1 LNHDA and CDR2 SQIVND (reference sequence). The CDR3 contains 16 residues. V shed 7 bases, J shed 0 bases, and the junction held 6 bases outside the gene matches. The full variable domain, rest sourced from reference TRBV19 and TRBJ2-6, is DGGITQSPKYLFRKEGQNVTLSCEQNLNHDAMYWYRQDPGQGLRLIYYSQIVNDFQKGDIAEGYSVSREKKESFPLTVTSAQKNPTAFYLCASTWDRSSGANVLTFGAGSRLTVL.

This rearrangement joins TRBV27 to TRBJ1-5; D possibly corresponds to TRBD1 (5 bases). Trimming pared 2 bases from V and 6 bases from J, leaving 5 bases between. This CDR3 spans 12 amino acids. CDR1 and CDR2 from the germline V gene are MNHEY and SMNVEV (reference sequence). The CDR3 nucleotides are TGTGCCAGCAGTTTAACAGGTCAGCCCCAGCATTTT. Its protein is CASSLTGQPQHF.

The chain recombines TRBV7-2 with TRBJ1-2; 10 bases are shared with TRBD1. The V and J ends lost 4 bases and 5 bases, in that order; junction bases with no gene match: 4. CDR3 size: 14 residues. From germline, CDR1 is SGHTA and CDR2 FQGNSA. The CDR3 coding sequence is TGTGCCAGCAGCTCGACAGGGGGCCCATATGGCTACACCTTC. Its protein product is CASSSTGGPYGYTF.

The chain uses TRBV5-4 and TRBJ1-1; a possible D gene is TRBD1 (6 bases). The CDR3 consists of 14 residues. Germline V gene lookup returns CDR1 SGHNT and CDR2 YYREEE (reference sequence). Trimming stripped 0 bases from V and 6 bases from J, with 12 bases between. For the CDR3, the DNA is TGTGCCAGCAGCTTGGACAGGGAACTTTCTGAAGCTTTCTTT. Translated: CASSLDRELSEAFF. The full variable domain, in which reference TRBV5-4 and TRBJ1-1 provide the parts outside the CDR3, is ETGVTQSPTHLIKTRGQQVTLRCSSQSGHNTVSWYQQALGQGPQFIFQYYREEENGRGNFPPRFSGLQFPNYSSELNVNALELDDSALYLCASSLDRELSEAFFGQGTRLTVV.

Only a few counts were recorded for this clone. The rearrangement uses TRBV7-3 and TRBJ2-1, with a tentative D call TRBD2 (5 bases). This CDR3 comprises 17 residues. Germline values: CDR1 SGHTA, CDR2 FQGTGA. V lost 2 bases, J lost 3 bases, and 17 bases lay in between. The DNA of the CDR3 is TGTGCCAGCAGCTTAGACGTCGGAGGCAACCTCTACAATGAGCAGTTCTTC. Residues: CASSLDVGGNLYNEQFF.

The sample holds a few counts of this clone. The V and J genes are TRBV10-3 and TRBJ2-3; D possibly corresponds to TRBD2 (6 bases). The germline CDR1 and CDR2 sequences are ENHRY and SYGVKD. V lost 8 bases, J lost 0 bases, and 15 bases lay in between. The CDR3 has 15 residues. For the CDR3, the DNA is TGTGCCATCGCCTTGACTAGTACTAGCACAGATACGCAGTATTTT. Its protein product is CAIALTSTSTDTQYF.

The table lists this clone with a count of one. The chain combines TRBV5-1 with TRBJ2-1; 8 nucleotides match TRBD2. Unmatched junction bases numbered 6, after V lost 0 bases and J lost 1 base. The germline gives CDR1 SGHRS, CDR2 YFSETQ. The CDR3 loop spans 17 amino acids. The CDR3 is CASSLGTSGASYNEQFF. CDR3 DNA: TGCGCCAGCAGCTTGGGAACTAGCGGAGCGTCCTACAATGAGCAGTTCTTC.

The chain combines TRBV5-1 with TRBJ2-2; 10 positions agree with TRBD1. The V segment lost 8 bases and the J segment 6 bases; nucleotides outside the gene matches: 7. The CDR3 runs 14 residues. Per the germline V gene, CDR1 is SGHRS and CDR2 is YFSETQ. CDR3 nucleotide sequence: TGCGCCAGTCAGGGACAGGGGAGCGCCGGGGAGCTGTTTTTT. It translates to CASQGQGSAGELFF.

V and J are TRBV7-9 and TRBJ1-2; possibly TRBD1 for D (5 bases). The CDR3 covers 14 residues. CDR1 and CDR2 from the germline V gene are SEHNR and FQNEAQ (reference sequence). V was clipped by 1 base and J by 4 bases, with 10 bases between them. Here the CDR3 DNA reads TGTGCCAGCAGCTTAGGCCAACAGGTCTATGGCTACACCTTC. Encoded protein: CASSLGQQVYGYTF. The full variable domain, rest sourced from reference TRBV7-9 and TRBJ1-2, is DTGVSQNPRHKITKRGQNVTFRCDPISEHNRLYWYRQTLGQGPEFLTYFQNEAQLEKSRLLSDRFSAERPKGSFSTLEIQRTEQGDSAMYLCASSLGQQVYGYTFGSGTRLTVV.

The chain employs TRBV6-5 and TRBJ1-1, with D possibly matching TRBD1 (6 bases). The V end lost 2 bases, the J end lost 10 bases, and 17 bases lay between the germline ends. Germline V gives CDR1 MNHEY, CDR2 SVGAGI. There are 14 residues in the CDR3. The CDR3 sequence: CASSYTDRFQGAFF. The CDR3 DNA sequence: TGTGCCAGCAGTTACACCGACAGGTTTCAGGGAGCTTTCTTT.

This chain connects TRBV20-1 to TRBJ2-7; TRBD2 matches 7 bases. The CDR3 is 11 amino acids. V dropped 7 bases and J dropped 3; count of bases not matched to a gene: 3. Germline V CDR1 and CDR2: DFQATT, SNEGSKA (reference sequence). CDR3 bases: TGCAGTGGAGGGAGGGACTACGAGCAGTACTTC. Translated: CSGGRDYEQYF.

The V and J genes are TRBV30 and TRBJ1-4; TRBD1 aligns across 7 bases. CDR1 is GTSNPN, CDR2 SVGIG, per germline (reference sequence). Trimming took 1 base from V and 5 from J; bases not matched to a gene: 4. The CDR3 covers 14 residues. DNA of the CDR3: TGTGCCTGGAGTGCGACAGGGCTGAATGAAAAACTGTTTTTT. This codes for CAWSATGLNEKLFF. The full variable domain, in which reference TRBV30 and TRBJ1-4 provide the parts outside the CDR3, is SQTIHQWPATLVQPVGSPLSLECTVEGTSNPNLYWYRQAAGRGLQLLFYSVGIGQISSEVPQNLSASRPQDRQFILSSKKLLLSDSGFYLCAWSATGLNEKLFFGSGTQLSVL.

The V and J genes are TRBV18 and TRBJ1-1; D is perhaps TRBD1 (6 bases). Germline CDR1 KGHSH, CDR2 LQKENI. The CDR3 length is 14 residues. V lost 1 base and J 4 bases, leaving 10 bases between the germline ends. The CDR3 sequence is CASSPRQDTTEAFF. CDR3 bases: TGTGCCAGCTCACCACGACAGGATACCACTGAAGCTTTCTTT.

The CDR3 DNA sequence: TGTGCCAGCAGTGAAACGGGACTAACGGGGAGCGTAGATACGCAGTATTTT. Translating gives CASSETGLTGSVDTQYF. The J gene is TRBJ2-3, the V gene TRBV6-1; 7 bases line up with TRBD2. CDR3 length: 17 amino acids. V lost 2 bases and J lost 5; bases outside the gene matches: 13. The germline V gene has CDR1 MNHNS and CDR2 SASEGT.